This TCR beta chain emerged from a study of tumor and adjacent non-tumor tissue in lung cancer. This sample's RNA came from whole unsorted tissue. Distant lung tissue was collected more than 3 cm away from the tumor edge. The table lists this clonotype with a count of one. The junction shows a germline mismatch at one end, possibly a read error. The library came from three nested PCR rounds adapted from ARM-PCR protocols. From the multiplex PCR reads, TCRdb called clonotypes with MiXCR, one entry per CDR3 protein. The data show 44,000 or so distinct CDR3 sequences, with around 62% seen just once and under 20% held by the top ten. The CDR3 spans 14 residues. Germline CDR1 reads SGHVS; CDR2 reads FQNEAQ.

This receptor was obtained from a woman between 40 and 50 years old with non-small cell lung cancer. The gene calls are TRBV7-8 and TRBJ1-5; D perhaps matches TRBD1 (6 bases). The specimen sequenced was distant non-tumor lung tissue. The CDR3 DNA reads as TGTGCCAGCAGCGCCACAGGGTCCAATCGGCCCCAGCATTTT. It yields the protein CASSATGSNRPQHF.